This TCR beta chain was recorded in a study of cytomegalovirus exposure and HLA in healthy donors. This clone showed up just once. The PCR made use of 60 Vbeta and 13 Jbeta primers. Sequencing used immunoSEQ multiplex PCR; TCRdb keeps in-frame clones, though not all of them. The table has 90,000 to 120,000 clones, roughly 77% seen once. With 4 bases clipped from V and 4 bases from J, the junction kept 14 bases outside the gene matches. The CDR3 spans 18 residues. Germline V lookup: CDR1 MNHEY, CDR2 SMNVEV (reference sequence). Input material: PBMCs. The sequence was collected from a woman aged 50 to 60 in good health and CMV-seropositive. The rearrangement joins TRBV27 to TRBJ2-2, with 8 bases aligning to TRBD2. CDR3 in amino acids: CASSSASLREATTGELFF. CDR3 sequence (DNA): TGTGCCAGCAGTTCCGCGTCCTTGCGGGAGGCTACCACCGGGGAGCTGTTTTTT.